Sequencing of this T cell receptor (beta chain) was carried out in a study of shared clonotypes between healthy human individuals. The study's findings and limits: Between a handful of donors, naive CD4 clonotypes were shared at a level of approximately 5%.

A remark on this clone: Its antigen remains unidentified.

This table comes from immunoSEQ multiplex PCR, and its TCRdb copy is limited to in-frame clones, with some not included. The sample lists 2 million to 2.5 million clones, 95% occurring once. CDR1 and CDR2 (germline): MNHNY, SVGAGI (reference sequence). The CDR3 runs 14 residues. V lost 9 bases and J lost 5, with 19 bases in between. The specimen sequenced was naive CD4+ T cells sorted from blood. The sample's subset: CD45RA+ positively selected. This rearrangement joins TRBV6-6 to TRBJ2-5, with D possibly matching TRBD2 (6 bases). The sequence was collected from a man aged 18 to 30 in good health. The CDR3 protein is CASRRSGEVETQYF. The CDR3 DNA follows: TGTGCCAGTCGTCGGAGTGGGGAGGTGGAGACCCAGTACTTC.